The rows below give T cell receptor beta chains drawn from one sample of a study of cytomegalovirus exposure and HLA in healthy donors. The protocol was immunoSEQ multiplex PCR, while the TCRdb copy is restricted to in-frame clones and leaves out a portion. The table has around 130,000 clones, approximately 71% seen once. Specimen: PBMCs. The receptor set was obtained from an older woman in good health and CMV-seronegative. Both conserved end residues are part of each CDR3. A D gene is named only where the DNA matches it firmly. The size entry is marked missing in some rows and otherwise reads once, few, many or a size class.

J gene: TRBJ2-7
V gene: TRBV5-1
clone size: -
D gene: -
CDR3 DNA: TGCGCCAGCTCGTCTGGAGCCCTCACCTACGAGCAGTACTTC
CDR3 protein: CASSSGALTYEQYF

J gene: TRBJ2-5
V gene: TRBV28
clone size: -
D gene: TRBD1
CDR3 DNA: TGTGCCAGCAGGCATGGGACAGCCCAAGAGACCCAGTACTTC
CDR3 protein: CASRHGTAQETQYF

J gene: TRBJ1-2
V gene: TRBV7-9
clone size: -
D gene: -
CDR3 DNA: TGTGCCAGCAGCTTAGGGCTCAGGCCCAACTATGGCTACACCTTC
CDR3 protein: CASSLGLRPNYGYTF

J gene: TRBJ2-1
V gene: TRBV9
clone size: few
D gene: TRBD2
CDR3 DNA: TGTGCCAGCGGTCTCCCCGGGGCTAGCGGGGAGAATGAGCAGTTCTTC
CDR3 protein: CASGLPGASGENEQFF

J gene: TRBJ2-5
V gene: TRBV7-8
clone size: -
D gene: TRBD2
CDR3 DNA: TGTGCCAGCAGCTTAACCGGGACTAGCGGATCCCAAGAGACCCAGTACTTC
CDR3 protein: CASSLTGTSGSQETQYF

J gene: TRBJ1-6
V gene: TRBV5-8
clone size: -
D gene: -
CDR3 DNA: TGTGCCAGCAGCTCCGACAGGCCCCCTTCACCCCTCCACTTT
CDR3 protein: CASSSDRPPSPLHF

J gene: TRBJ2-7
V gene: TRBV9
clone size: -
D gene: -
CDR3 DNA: TGTGCCAGCAGCGAGGCGGCGCAGGGTCAGCGGTACTTC
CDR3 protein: CASSEAAQGQRYF

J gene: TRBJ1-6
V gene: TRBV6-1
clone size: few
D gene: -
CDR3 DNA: TGTGCCAGCATACAGACATCGCTTTCACCCCTCCACTTT
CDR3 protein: CASIQTSLSPLHF

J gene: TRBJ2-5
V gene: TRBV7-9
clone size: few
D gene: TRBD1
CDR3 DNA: TGTGCCAGCCGCCGGACAGGGGGCGGGGAGACCCAGTACTTC
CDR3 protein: CASRRTGGGETQYF

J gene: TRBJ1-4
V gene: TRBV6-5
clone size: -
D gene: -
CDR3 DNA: TGTGCCAGCAGCCCGCGGGGAAAGGTTGAAAAACTGTTTTTT
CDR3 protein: CASSPRGKVEKLFF

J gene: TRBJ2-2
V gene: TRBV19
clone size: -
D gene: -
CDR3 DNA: TGTGCCAGTAGGTACGACCCCGGGGCCGGGGAGCTGTTTTTT
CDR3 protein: CASRYDPGAGELFF

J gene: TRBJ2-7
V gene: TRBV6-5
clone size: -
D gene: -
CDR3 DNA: TGTGCCAGCAGTTACGCGGAGGGGACCTACGAGCAGTACTTC
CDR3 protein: CASSYAEGTYEQYF

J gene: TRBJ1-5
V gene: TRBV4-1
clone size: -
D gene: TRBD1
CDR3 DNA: TGCGCCAGCAGCCGGGACAGCGACGGGAATCAGCCCCAGCATTTT
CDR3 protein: CASSRDSDGNQPQHF

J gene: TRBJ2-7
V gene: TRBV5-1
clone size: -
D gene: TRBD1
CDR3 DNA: TGCGCCAGCAGCCCTACACAGGGGGCAAGCAACGAGCAGTACTTC
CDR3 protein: CASSPTQGASNEQYF

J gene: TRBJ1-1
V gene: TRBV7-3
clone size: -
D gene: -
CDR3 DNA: TGTGCCAGCAGCTTAACAAGGGGTGGCACTGAAGCTTTCTTT
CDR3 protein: CASSLTRGGTEAFF

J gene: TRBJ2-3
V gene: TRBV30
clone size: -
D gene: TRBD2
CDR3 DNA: TGTGCCTGGAGTAGCGGGAGGGTAGCAGATACGCAGTATTTT
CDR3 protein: CAWSSGRVADTQYF

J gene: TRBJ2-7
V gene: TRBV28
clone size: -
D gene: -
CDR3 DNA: TGTGCCAGCAGCCCCGGTACGGTGAACTCCTACGAGCAGTACTTC
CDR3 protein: CASSPGTVNSYEQYF

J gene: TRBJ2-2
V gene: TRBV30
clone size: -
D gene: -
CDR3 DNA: TGTGCCTCACAAACGGGGCGGGGGAACACCGGGGAGCTGTTTTTT
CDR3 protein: CASQTGRGNTGELFF

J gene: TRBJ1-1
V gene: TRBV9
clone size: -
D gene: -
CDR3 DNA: TGTGCCAGCGGCGTAGTCCCCATGGCAGTCACTGAAGCTTTCTTT
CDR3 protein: CASGVVPMAVTEAFF

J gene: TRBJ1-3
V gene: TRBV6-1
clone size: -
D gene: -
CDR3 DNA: TGTGCCAGCAAACCACAGGCCATCTCTGGAAACACCATATATTTT
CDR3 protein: CASKPQAISGNTIYF

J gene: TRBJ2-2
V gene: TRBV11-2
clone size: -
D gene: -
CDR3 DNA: TGTGCCAGCAGCTTAGTAGGGGGGAACACCGGGGAGCTGTTTTTT
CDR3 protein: CASSLVGGNTGELFF

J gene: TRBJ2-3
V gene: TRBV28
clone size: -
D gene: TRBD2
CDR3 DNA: TGTGCCAGTTCTACTTACAGCGGGAGGGCAGATACGCAGTATTTT
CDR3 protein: CASSTYSGRADTQYF

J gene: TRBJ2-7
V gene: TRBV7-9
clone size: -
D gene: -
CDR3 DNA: TGTTCCAGCAGCGAGGACTTCTACGAGCAGTACTTC
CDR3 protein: CSSSEDFYEQYF

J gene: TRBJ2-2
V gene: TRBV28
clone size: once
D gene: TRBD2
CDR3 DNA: TGTGCCAGCAGCAACCCACCCACCGGGACTAAGAGGGGCGGGGAGCTGTTTTTT
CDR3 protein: CASSNPPTGTKRGGELFF

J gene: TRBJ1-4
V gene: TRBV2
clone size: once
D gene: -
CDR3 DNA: TGTGCCAGCTACTTTCGGGGGGTTAATGAAAAACTGTTTTTT
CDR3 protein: CASYFRGVNEKLFF

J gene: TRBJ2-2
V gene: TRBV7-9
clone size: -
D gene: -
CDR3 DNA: TGTTCCAGCTCCACAGCGAACACCGGGGAGCTGTTTTTT
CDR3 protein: CSSSTANTGELFF

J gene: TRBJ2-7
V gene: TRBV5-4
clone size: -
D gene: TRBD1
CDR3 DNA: TGTGCCAGCAGCCGCCCCGGGACAGGGTTAGGCGAGCAGTACTTC
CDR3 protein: CASSRPGTGLGEQYF

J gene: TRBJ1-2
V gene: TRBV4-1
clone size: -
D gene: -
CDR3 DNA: TGCGCCAGCAGCCAAGATCCGTTCTATGGCTACACCTTC
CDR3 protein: CASSQDPFYGYTF

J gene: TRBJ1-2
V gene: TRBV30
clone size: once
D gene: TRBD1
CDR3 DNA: TGTGCCTGGAGTCCCAGGGCGACAGGGCACGGCTACACCTTC
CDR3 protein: CAWSPRATGHGYTF

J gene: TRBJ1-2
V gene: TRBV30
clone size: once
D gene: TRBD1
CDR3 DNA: TGTGCCTGGAGTGGGGCAGGGGGCGTCTATGGCTACACCTTC
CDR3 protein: CAWSGAGGVYGYTF

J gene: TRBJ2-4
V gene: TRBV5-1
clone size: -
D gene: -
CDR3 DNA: TGCGCCAGCAGCCCCCGGGACATGGATAGGGACATTCAGTACTTC
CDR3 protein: CASSPRDMDRDIQYF

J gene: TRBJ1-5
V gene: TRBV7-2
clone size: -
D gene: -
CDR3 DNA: TGTGCCAGCAGCCCCAATGGACAGTTTAGCAATCAGCCCCAGCATTTT
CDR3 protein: CASSPNGQFSNQPQHF

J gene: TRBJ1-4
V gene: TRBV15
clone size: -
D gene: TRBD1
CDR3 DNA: TGTGCCACCAGCAGAGGGGGGACAGGGAGGGAAAAACTGTTTTTT
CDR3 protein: CATSRGGTGREKLFF

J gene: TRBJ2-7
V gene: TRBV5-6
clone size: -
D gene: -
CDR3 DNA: TGTGCCAGCAGCTTGGGGACAGATACCTACGAGCAGTACTTC
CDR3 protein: CASSLGTDTYEQYF

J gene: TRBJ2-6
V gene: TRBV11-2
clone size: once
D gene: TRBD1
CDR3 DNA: TGTGCCAGCAGCCCCCACACCCCGGGACAGCCTTCTGGGGCCAACGTCCTGACTTTC
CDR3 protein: CASSPHTPGQPSGANVLTF